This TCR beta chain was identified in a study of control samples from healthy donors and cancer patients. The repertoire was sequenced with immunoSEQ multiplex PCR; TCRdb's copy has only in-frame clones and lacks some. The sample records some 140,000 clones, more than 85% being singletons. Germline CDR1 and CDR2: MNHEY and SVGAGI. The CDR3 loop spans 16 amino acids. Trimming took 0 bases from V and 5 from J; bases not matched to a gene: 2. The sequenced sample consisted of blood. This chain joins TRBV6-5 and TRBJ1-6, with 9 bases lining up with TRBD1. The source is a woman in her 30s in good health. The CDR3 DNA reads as TGTGCCAGCAGTTACTCGAGGGACAGGGATAATTCACCCCTCCACTTT. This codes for CASSYSRDRDNSPLHF.